The 14 T cell receptor beta chains below were found in one sample sequenced in a study of post-analysis software for immune sequencing data. These receptors' targets are unknown. Each TCR beta cDNA library carried unique molecular identifiers. Each CDR3 protein is one row after TCRdb ran MiXCR on the PCR reads. Of about 500,000 distinct CDR3 sequences in the sample, roughly 45% were seen once. Study outcomes and limitations: Patients had higher frequencies than controls of roughly five TRBV segments, including TRBV5-6, TRBV5-1 and TRBV20-1.

Sequenced sample: blood. The receptors derive from a girl aged 10 to 17 with multiple sclerosis.

As for this clonotype: The junction and the germline gene differ at one end; a read error may be behind it. The DNA of the CDR3 is TGCAGTGCTGGAGATCCCGCAAAGGAGACTGAAGCTTTCTTT. It is translated as CSAGDPAKETEAFF. This chain connects TRBV20-1 to TRBJ1-1, with D hard to call. Germline V gives CDR1 DFQATT, CDR2 SNEGSKA (reference sequence). This CDR3 region has 14 residues.

This clonotype was seen more than once but under ten times. The chain joins TRBV9 to TRBJ2-5; 9 bases are a match to TRBD1. The J call may be incorrect, as the DNA end agrees better with TRBJ2-7. The germline V gene has CDR1 SGDLS and CDR2 YYNGEE. The CDR3 sequence is 14 residues long. Written as DNA, the CDR3 is TGTGCCAGCAGCTCATGGACAGGGGACCACGAGCAGTACTTC. Amino acid sequence: CASSSWTGDHEQYF.

The V and J genes are TRBV29-1 and TRBJ1-2; perhaps TRBD1 as D (6 bases). V was cut by 4 bases and J by 4 bases, with 13 bases left in between. CDR1 and CDR2 (germline): SQVTM, ANQGSEA. The CDR3 is 13 residues long. The CDR3, as DNA: TGCAGCGTTGGACCACAGGGTATCTATGGCTACACCTTC. Translating it yields CSVGPQGIYGYTF.

This clonotype was observed a few times. J is TRBJ1-5 and V is TRBV20-1; perhaps TRBD1 as D (5 bases). CDR3 length equals 13 residues. Germline lookup yields CDR1 DFQATT and CDR2 SNEGSKA (reference sequence). Trimming removed 4 bases at V and 3 bases at J, with 10 bases between. The CDR3 DNA follows: TGCAGTGCTATACCGGGACCCAATCAGCCCCAGCATTTT. Protein product: CSAIPGPNQPQHF.

This clonotype was seen a handful of times. This chain links TRBV5-1 with TRBJ2-1; the D is unclear. Trimming shortened V by 0 bases and J by 1 base, and 14 bases separated the two germline ends. Germline V gene data show CDR1 as SGHRS and CDR2 as YFSETQ. This CDR3 spans 17 amino acids. The CDR3 loop is CASSLGRNGLSYNEQFF. In DNA, the CDR3 is TGCGCCAGCAGCTTGGGTAGGAATGGGCTGTCCTACAATGAGCAGTTCTTC.

About this clonotype: A junction boundary mismatches the germline segment, possibly from a read error. As DNA, the CDR3 is TGTGCCGGCAGTCCTAGACAGGGGGCAAATGAGCAGTTCTTC. Translation gives CAGSPRQGANEQFF. V and J are TRBV6-1 and TRBJ2-1; 10 bases are a match to TRBD1. CDR3 length: 14 residues. CDR1 and CDR2 (germline): MNHNS, SASEGT.

The CDR3 DNA reads TGCAGTGCTAGACTGTCTAGCGAGTTCAATGAGCAGTTCTTC. Its protein product is CSARLSSEFNEQFF. The V gene is TRBV20-1, the J gene TRBJ2-1; possibly TRBD2 for D (6 bases). Germline assignment: CDR1 DFQATT and CDR2 SNEGSKA (reference sequence). The germline V and J ends were trimmed by 2 bases and 6 bases, with 14 bases remaining between them. The CDR3 length is 14 residues.

This clonotype showed up just a few times. The chain joins TRBV6-5 to TRBJ2-3, with 7 positions matching TRBD2. CDR1 and CDR2 (germline): MNHEY, SVGAGI. This CDR3 contains 16 residues. J was trimmed by 2 bases and V by 0 bases; bases with no gene match: 5. CDR3 amino acids: CASSYSRAGVTDTQYF. CDR3 in DNA: TGTGCCAGCAGTTACTCGCGGGCGGGAGTCACAGATACGCAGTATTTT.

The chain's CDR3 is CASSSTLSRGNEQFF. The CDR3 coding sequence is TGTGCCAGCAGTTCTACCCTGAGCCGGGGCAATGAGCAGTTCTTC. The chain links TRBV11-2 to TRBJ2-1; D possibly corresponds to TRBD2 (5 bases). Germline loops: CDR1 SGHAT, CDR2 FQNNGV. V was shortened by 6 bases and J by 6 bases, with 18 bases between the two germline ends. CDR3 length: 15 residues.

V and J are TRBV20-1 and TRBJ1-2, with a weak D call TRBD1 (5 bases). CDR1 and CDR2 (germline): DFQATT, SNEGSKA (reference sequence). CDR3 size: 13 residues. Trimming pared 6 bases from V and 7 bases from J, leaving 18 bases between. The CDR3 DNA is TGCAGTGCAAACAAAGGGGCAGACGTTGGCTACACCTTC. Its protein product is CSANKGADVGYTF.

This clonotype was picked up many times. V gene TRBV9 combines with J gene TRBJ2-3; D gene ambiguous. Germline CDR1 SGDLS, CDR2 YYNGEE. The CDR3 sequence is 15 residues long. V was shortened by 0 bases and J by 2 bases, with 10 bases between the two germline ends. The CDR3 DNA is TGTGCCAGCAGCGTAGGGACCCTAAACACAGATACGCAGTATTTT. The encoded protein is CASSVGTLNTDTQYF. The full variable domain, in which reference TRBV9 and TRBJ2-3 provide the parts outside the CDR3, is DSGVTQTPKHLITATGQRVTLRCSPRSGDLSVYWYQQSLDQGLQFLIQYYNGEERAKGNILERFSAQQFPDLHSELNLSSLELGDSALYFCASSVGTLNTDTQYFGPGTRLTVL.

This clonotype was detected only a few times. The chain uses TRBV7-8 and TRBJ2-7; D may be TRBD1 (6 bases). Germline lookup yields CDR1 SGHVS and CDR2 FQNEAQ. The CDR3 length is 14 residues. Trimming cost V 5 bases and J 2 bases, with 13 bases left between them. The CDR3 region is CASSIQGSTYEQYF. The CDR3 DNA sequence: TGTGCCAGCAGCATACAGGGCTCAACCTACGAGCAGTACTTC.

This clonotype was seen many times. V is TRBV7-2 and J is TRBJ1-2; a weak D match, TRBD1 (5 bases). Germline CDR1 SGHTA, CDR2 FQGNSA. V was clipped by 5 bases and J by 2 bases, with 9 bases between them. This CDR3 has 13 residues. The CDR3 DNA follows: TGTGCCAGCAGCCCGGACAAGAACTATGGCTACACCTTC. It encodes CASSPDKNYGYTF.

The sample holds one count of this clonotype. The rearrangement joins TRBV12-3 or TRBV12-4 to TRBJ2-3; D gene uncertain. The CDR3 covers 15 residues. Between the trimmed V and J ends, which lost 6 bases and 4 bases, there was a span of 17 bases. This CDR3 reads CASSPAELVADTQYF. For the CDR3, the DNA is TGTGCCAGCAGCCCGGCAGAATTGGTTGCAGATACGCAGTATTTT.